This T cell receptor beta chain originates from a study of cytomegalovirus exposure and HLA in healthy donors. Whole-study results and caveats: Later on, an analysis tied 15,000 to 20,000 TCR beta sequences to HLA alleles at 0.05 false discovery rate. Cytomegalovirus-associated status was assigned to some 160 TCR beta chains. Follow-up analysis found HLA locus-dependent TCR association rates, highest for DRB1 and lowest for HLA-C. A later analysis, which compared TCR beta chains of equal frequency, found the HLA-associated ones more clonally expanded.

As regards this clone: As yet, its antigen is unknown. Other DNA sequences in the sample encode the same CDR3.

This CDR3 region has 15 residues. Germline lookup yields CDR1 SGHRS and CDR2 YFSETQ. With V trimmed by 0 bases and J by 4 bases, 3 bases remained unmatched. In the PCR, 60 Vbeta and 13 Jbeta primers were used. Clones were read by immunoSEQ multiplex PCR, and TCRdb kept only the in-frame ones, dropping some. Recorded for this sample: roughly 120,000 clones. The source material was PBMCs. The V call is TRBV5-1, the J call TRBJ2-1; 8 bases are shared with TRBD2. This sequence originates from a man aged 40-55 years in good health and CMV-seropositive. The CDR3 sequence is CASSLGLAGYNEQFF. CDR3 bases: TGCGCCAGCAGCTTGGGTTTAGCGGGGTACAATGAGCAGTTCTTC.